Listed here is a single T cell receptor (beta chain). This record comes from a study of blood T cell repertoires in COVID-19. Study at large: Sample material is recorded as cDNA or gDNA derived from T cells, B-cell-depleted T cells, or PBMCs.

The CDR3 is made up of 13 amino acids. The germline CDR1 and CDR2 sequences are LNHDA and SQIVND (reference sequence). V was pared by 0 bases and J by 8 bases, with 10 bases between. In the authors' methods: For nucleated cells, counts were estimated from reference gene primer amplification. Here immunoSEQ multiplex PCR was the method, and the copy in TCRdb shows in-frame clones only, minus some. V, J and clone size reflect that table, while D and trimming were determined from the DNA. The sample lists approximately 240,000 clones, 70% to 90% occurring once. Sequencing was done on a sample of peripheral blood. The receptor was derived from a woman aged 55-69 years with active or convalescent COVID-19. The rearrangement uses TRBV19 and TRBJ1-2; D uncertain. The CDR3 DNA follows: TGTGCCAGTAGTATAGATCGGGGTGGAGGCTACACCTTC. Amino acids: CASSIDRGGGYTF.